This TCR beta chain comes out of a study of T-cell reconstitution after alpha-beta-depleted transplantation in children. Preparing the TCRbeta library involved the use of unique molecular identifiers. TCRdb processed the PCR reads anew with MiXCR; each CDR3 protein has one entry. Found here are approximately 390,000 distinct CDR3 sequences, under 13% of them singletons; the top ten hold roughly 6%. J lost 0 bases, V lost 3 bases, and 6 bases had no gene match. Per the germline V gene, CDR1 is DFQATT and CDR2 is SNEGSKA (reference sequence). The CDR3 is made up of 15 amino acids. This clonotype was counted at least ten times.

The source of this sequence is a human donor who donated a stem cell graft to a child with acute myeloid leukemia. This specimen was PBMCs from the stem cell graft donor, taken from the stem cell graft. The chain couples TRBV20-1 to TRBJ2-7; TRBD2 agrees at 9 bases. The DNA for the CDR3 is TGCAGTGCTAGCATCAGCGGGAGGAGCTCCTACGAGCAGTACTTC. This translates into CSASISGRSSYEQYF.